The present T cell receptor beta chain was sequenced within a study of blood T cell repertoires in COVID-19 (dated by TCRdb to the early 2020s). Notes on the research overall: Samples covering the acute and convalescent phases of COVID-19 were provided by collaborators in the United States, Italy and Spain. The material from the prospective study consisted of cDNA or gDNA derived from T cells, B-cell-depleted T cells, or PBMCs. Subjects who had been exposed to COVID-19, were actively infected with it, or had recovered from it provided the deeply sampled blood TCRbeta repertoires that made up the dataset. The repertoires were released in a freely available public database meant as a resource for research on the immune response to SARS-CoV-2. Samples were obtained from the ongoing ImmuneRACE study (first 160 participants) and from about 1,300 subjects provided by 6 global collaborators. A de-identified subject ID, COVID-19 status, age in years and sex were almost always included in the sample metadata. Where HLA class I and class II types were available, the types were taken from metadata supplied by the sample provider, not from assay-based typing.

Trimmed from V: 4 bases; trimmed from J: 4 bases; junction bases lacking a gene match: 4. According to the germline V gene, CDR1 reads SGHDT and CDR2 reads YYEEEE. The CDR3 numbers 14 residues from cysteine through phenylalanine. Only the CDR3 DNA stays, 42 bases, in frame from base 1. Broad study findings and their caveats: Clinical and demographic metadata were provided uncurated, with the amount varying by source and participant.

TCRbeta CDR3 regions were amplified from genomic DNA by means of the immunoSEQ Assay, a bias-controlled multiplex PCR. Per the original workflow: Within the assay, amplification of reference gene primers was used to estimate how many nucleated cells each sample contained. To quantify the absolute abundance of each unique TCRbeta CDR3 rearrangement, sequence reads were collapsed and filtered. For each sample, productive Simpson clonality was calculated as the square root of Simpson's diversity index across productive rearrangements. TCRdb stores this immuneACCESS table with in-frame sequences only. Part of the clones is absent; in the studies checked, under half of the shortfall reflects unresolved V genes, and no reason is known for the rest. D and trimming were read from the DNA, whereas the V and J calls and clone size are those reported in that table. This sample comprises approximately 170,000 clones, around 85% of them detected only once. Of the sample, 9.5% to 15% is held by the ten largest clones.

To note about this clone: Its antigen is currently not known. The sample holds no much larger clone one base away, and base qualities are not on file.

The collaborating institutions used their own protocols to collect whole blood in K2EDTA tubes. For TCRbeta analysis, collaborators shipped samples in one of three forms: frozen whole blood, isolated PBMCs, or DNA extracted from either of those sample types. Sequenced sample: peripheral blood. This receptor was identified in a woman aged 50 to 60 with acute or convalescent COVID-19. The chain couples TRBV5-6 to TRBJ2-5, with 10 middle bases fitting TRBD1. In nucleotides, the sequence is TGTGCCAGCAGCCCTGGACAGGGGGTAGAGACCCAGTACTTC. The resulting protein is CASSPGQGVETQYF.